These 19 T cell receptor beta chains came from one sample sequenced in a study of neoadjuvant anti-PD-1 for oral cavity cancer. Method: immunoSEQ multiplex PCR; TCRdb's copy keeps in-frame clones and lacks some. This repertoire shows thousands of clones, around 74% found once; its top ten account for 3%. The time point: after neoadjuvant nivolumab, at surgical resection. The material was PBMCs, obtained after nivolumab (anti-PD-1) treatment. The receptors shown here come from a person between 40 and 79 years old with oral cavity squamous cell carcinoma.

This clone was detected only a few times. The chain joins TRBV4-2 to TRBJ1-2; TRBD1 matches at 11 bases. Germline CDR1 is LGHNA and CDR2 is YNFKEQ. V shed 4 bases and J 8 bases; nucleotides not matched to a gene: 6. The CDR3 consists of 14 residues. CDR3 protein: CASSRPGQGVGYTF. The CDR3 DNA sequence: TGTGCCAGCAGCCGGCCGGGACAGGGGGTAGGCTACACCTTC.

CDR3 sequence (DNA): TGTGCCAGCAGTGTGGAGGCTGTGGTGGAGACCCAGTACTTC. It yields the protein CASSVEAVVETQYF. The chain links TRBV6-1 to TRBJ2-5; tentative D call: TRBD2 (5 bases). The CDR3 loop spans 14 amino acids. CDR1 is MNHNS, CDR2 SASEGT, per germline. The V gene lost 4 bases and the J gene lost 5 bases, with 14 bases spanning the gap.

This clone was found a few times. The chain links TRBV10-1 to TRBJ1-4; 10 bases fit TRBD1. CDR1 and CDR2 (germline): WNHNN, SYGVQD (reference sequence). This CDR3 has 13 residues. V was pared by 7 bases and J by 7 bases, with 3 bases of the junction left unmatched. The CDR3 is CASNRDRGEKLFF. The CDR3 coding sequence is TGCGCCAGCAATCGGGACAGGGGTGAAAAACTGTTTTTT.

CDR3: CASSYSGQKNIQYF. CDR3 sequence (DNA): TGTGCCAGCAGTTACTCTGGACAGAAAAACATTCAGTACTTC. The rearrangement uses TRBV6-6 and TRBJ2-4; the D gene is possibly TRBD1 (6 bases). This CDR3 comprises 14 residues. The V end lost 0 bases, the J end lost 4 bases, and 7 bases lay between the germline ends. Per germline, CDR1 MNHNY and CDR2 SVGAGI (reference sequence).

The chain employs TRBV10-3 and TRBJ1-1; 9 bases are a match to TRBD1. The CDR3 covers 14 residues. V gave up 6 bases and J gave up 3 bases; unmatched junction bases: 5. CDR1 is ENHRY, CDR2 SYGVKD, per germline. CDR3 loop: CAIRRQGGDTEAFF. The DNA of the CDR3 is TGTGCCATCAGGAGACAGGGGGGGGACACTGAAGCTTTCTTT.

This clone was observed a few times. V gene TRBV7-2 combines with J gene TRBJ1-1; D is ambiguous. CDR1 and CDR2 from the germline V gene are SGHTA and FQGNSA. V lost 1 base, J lost 0 bases, and 3 bases lay in between. There are 13 residues in the CDR3. The CDR3 DNA reads TGTGCCAGCAGCTTAGAAGTGAACACTGAAGCTTTCTTT. Amino acids: CASSLEVNTEAFF.

This clone was counted a few times. The rearrangement joins TRBV19 to TRBJ1-2; D unclear. The germline CDR1 and CDR2 sequences are LNHDA and SQIVND (reference sequence). V was clipped by 5 bases and J by 0 bases, with 13 bases between them. This CDR3 is built from 15 residues. The CDR3: CASSATATTNYGYTF. DNA of the CDR3: TGTGCCAGTAGTGCAACAGCTACAACTAACTATGGCTACACCTTC.

This clone came up a few times. The chain carries TRBV7-2 and TRBJ2-7, with no clear D. The CDR3 extends over 14 amino acids. V was shortened by 1 base and J by 2 bases, with 9 bases between the two germline ends. CDR1 is SGHTA and CDR2 is FQGNSA in the germline V gene. CDR3 bases: TGTGCCAGCAGCTTAGACTCGGTCGCCTACGAGCAGTACTTC. Translating gives CASSLDSVAYEQYF.

The rearrangement uses TRBV7-8 and TRBJ2-7; D is perhaps TRBD1 (9 bases). The CDR3 has 16 amino acids. Germline CDR1 SGHVS, CDR2 FQNEAQ. With 4 bases removed from V and 4 bases from J, the gap between germline ends came to 20 bases. DNA of the CDR3: TGTGCCAGCAGCTCCCGGGAGGGACAGGGTTCGTACGAGCAGTACTTC. It translates to CASSSREGQGSYEQYF. Full variable domain (missing parts from reference TRBV7-8 and TRBJ2-7): GAGVSQSPRYKVAKRGQDVALRCDPISGHVSLFWYQQALGQGPEFLTYFQNEAQLDKSGLPSDRFFAERPEGSVSTLKIQRTQQEDSAVYLCASSSREGQGSYEQYFGPGTRLTVT.

The rearrangement joins TRBV27 to TRBJ2-3, with 9 nucleotides matching TRBD1. The ends lost 5 bases at V and 1 base at J; junction bases unmatched: 4. The CDR3 length is 15 residues. Germline V lookup: CDR1 MNHEY, CDR2 SMNVEV (reference sequence). The CDR3 is CASSPRDRGTDTQYF. The CDR3 DNA follows: TGTGCCAGCAGTCCCCGGGACAGGGGCACAGATACGCAGTATTTT.

The genes are TRBV7-7 and TRBJ1-3; no firm D call. CDR3 length equals 14 residues. Germline V gene data show CDR1 as SSHAT and CDR2 as FNYEAQ (reference sequence). Trimming shortened V by 5 bases and J by 8 bases, and 16 bases separated the two germline ends. CDR3 protein: CASSPRAGGDTIYF. CDR3 in DNA: TGTGCCAGCAGCCCTAGGGCGGGCGGGGACACCATATATTTT.

The chain recombines TRBV7-2 with TRBJ2-5; a weak D match, TRBD1 (6 bases). Trimming removed 2 bases from V and 5 bases from J, with 12 bases in between. From germline, CDR1 is SGHTA and CDR2 FQGNSA. The length of the CDR3 is 14 residues. CDR3 in DNA: TGTGCCAGCAGCTTACCTTTCCAGGGGGAGACCCAGTACTTC. Residues: CASSLPFQGETQYF.

The chain carries TRBV5-4 and TRBJ2-6; D call uncertain. The germline gives CDR1 SGHNT, CDR2 YYREEE (reference sequence). This CDR3 region has 18 residues. Trimming pared 0 bases from V and 0 bases from J, leaving 13 bases between. This CDR3 reads CASSLVAADPSGANVLTF. In nucleotides, the CDR3 is TGTGCCAGCAGCTTGGTGGCAGCTGATCCCTCTGGGGCCAACGTCCTGACTTTC.

The V gene is TRBV7-9, the J gene TRBJ2-7; 7 bases match TRBD2. V was clipped by 2 bases and J by 8 bases; unmatched bases: 12. Germline CDR1 reads SEHNR; CDR2 reads FQNEAQ (reference sequence). This CDR3 is built from 15 residues. CDR3 DNA: TGTGCCAGCAGCTTAATGGCTAGCGGACCTACGAAGCAGTACTTC. This codes for CASSLMASGPTKQYF.

The V gene is TRBV30, the J gene TRBJ1-4; D remains unclear. CDR1 is GTSNPN, CDR2 SVGIG, per germline (reference sequence). Trimming took off 5 bases at V and 7 bases at J, with 8 bases between the two ends. The CDR3 contains 11 residues. CDR3 sequence: CAWERAEKLFF. The CDR3, as DNA: TGTGCCTGGGAGAGGGCTGAAAAACTGTTTTTT.

The chain combines TRBV27 with TRBJ1-2; possible D gene TRBD1, 5 bases. The germline gives CDR1 MNHEY, CDR2 SMNVEV (reference sequence). V was pared by 5 bases and J by 4 bases, with 20 bases between. This CDR3 comprises 16 residues. The CDR3 DNA reads TGTGCCAGCAGTCCCGATCCGGGGCCTCAGGCCTATGGCTACACCTTC. This translates into CASSPDPGPQAYGYTF.

The J gene is TRBJ1-5, the V gene TRBV7-2; tentatively, D is TRBD1 (6 bases). This CDR3 comprises 14 residues. Germline CDR1 SGHTA, CDR2 FQGNSA. V lost 4 bases to trimming and J lost 4 bases, with 11 bases between them. The CDR3 reads CASSSTGDNQPQHF. CDR3 sequence (DNA): TGTGCCAGCAGCTCGACAGGTGATAATCAGCCCCAGCATTTT.

The V gene is TRBV5-1, the J gene TRBJ1-1; D is unresolved. This CDR3 comprises 14 residues. Germline loops: CDR1 SGHRS, CDR2 YFSETQ. V gave up 3 bases and J gave up 2 bases, with 11 bases separating them. This CDR3 is CASSSLVGNTEAFF. CDR3 nucleotide sequence: TGCGCCAGCAGCTCGCTGGTGGGAAACACTGAAGCTTTCTTT.

The rearrangement links TRBV4-3 to TRBJ2-5, with TRBD2 matching over 7 bases. The CDR3 contains 16 residues. Germline CDR1 is LGHNA and CDR2 is YSLEER. J lost 5 bases, V lost 4 bases, and 13 bases had no gene match. CDR3 in amino acids: CASSPTPGRGGETQYF. In DNA form, the CDR3 reads TGCGCCAGCAGCCCTACCCCGGGGAGGGGAGGGGAGACCCAGTACTTC.